This TCR beta chain was identified in a study of blood T cell repertoires in COVID-19. The CDR3 length is 12 residues. The germline V and J ends were trimmed by 3 bases and 3 bases, with 6 bases remaining between them. The germline gives CDR1 MDHEN, CDR2 SYDVKM. Assay used: immunoSEQ multiplex PCR; TCRdb lists only in-frame clones, some missing. Of over 200,000 clones in the sample, approximately 90% are singletons; the top ten hold roughly 9%. The chain joins TRBV28 to TRBJ2-7; D gene uncertain. The sample consisted of PBMCs or T cells enriched from blood (not recorded which). The receptor was derived from a man aged 40-49 years who had recovered from COVID-19. Here the CDR3 reads CASSLLSYEQYF. CDR3 DNA sequence: TGTGCCAGCAGTTTGCTTAGCTACGAGCAGTACTTC.